This TCR beta chain was sequenced for a study of cytomegalovirus exposure and HLA in healthy donors. A word on this clone: Its antigen is not identified.

Overall study results and limits: Sequencing probably produced one cluster of sequence variants that were highly shared.

As for the donors, each was a healthy bone marrow donor. There were likely unrecorded immune exposures, though donors were nominally healthy when sampled. PCR involved 60 Vbeta and 13 Jbeta primers. Measured with immunoSEQ multiplex PCR; TCRdb has only the in-frame clones, and not every one. The table has roughly 110,000 clones, 81% seen once. CDR1 is SGHDT, CDR2 YYEEEE, per germline. The CDR3 extends over 13 amino acids. Germline trimming cut 4 bases from V and 1 base from J; bases unmatched to any gene: 1. The specimen sequenced was PBMCs. The genes are TRBV5-6 and TRBJ1-1; 7 bases fit TRBD1. The sequence derives from a man in his thirties or forties in good health and CMV-seronegative. In nucleotides, the CDR3 is TGTGCCAGCAGCCCAGGGGGGAACACTGAAGCTTTCTTT. Its translation is CASSPGGNTEAFF.